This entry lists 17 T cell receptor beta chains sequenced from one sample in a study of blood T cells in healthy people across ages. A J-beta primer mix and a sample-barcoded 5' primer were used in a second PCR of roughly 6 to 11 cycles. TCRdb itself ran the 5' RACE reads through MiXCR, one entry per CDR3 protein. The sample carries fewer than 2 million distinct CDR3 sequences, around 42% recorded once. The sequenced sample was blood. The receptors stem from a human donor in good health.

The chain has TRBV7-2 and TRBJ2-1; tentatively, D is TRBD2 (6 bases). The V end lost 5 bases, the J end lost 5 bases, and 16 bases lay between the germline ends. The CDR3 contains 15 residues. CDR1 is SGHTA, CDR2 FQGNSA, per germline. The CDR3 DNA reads TGTGCCAGCAGCATAAAAGGTTGGGGGGACAATGAGCAGTTCTTC. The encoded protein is CASSIKGWGDNEQFF.

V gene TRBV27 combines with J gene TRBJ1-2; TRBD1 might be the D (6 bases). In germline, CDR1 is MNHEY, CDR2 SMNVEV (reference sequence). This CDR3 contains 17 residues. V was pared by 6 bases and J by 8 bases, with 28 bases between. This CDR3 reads CASSLGGGHRTVGGYTF. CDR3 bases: TGTGCCAGCAGCCTAGGGGGGGGACACAGGACAGTTGGAGGCTACACCTTC.

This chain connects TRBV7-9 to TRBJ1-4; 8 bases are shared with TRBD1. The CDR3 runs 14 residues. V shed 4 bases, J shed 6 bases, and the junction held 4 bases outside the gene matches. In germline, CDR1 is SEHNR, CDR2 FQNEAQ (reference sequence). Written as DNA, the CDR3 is TGTGCCAGCAGCTCGACAGGGGACTATGAAAAACTGTTTTTT. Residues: CASSSTGDYEKLFF.

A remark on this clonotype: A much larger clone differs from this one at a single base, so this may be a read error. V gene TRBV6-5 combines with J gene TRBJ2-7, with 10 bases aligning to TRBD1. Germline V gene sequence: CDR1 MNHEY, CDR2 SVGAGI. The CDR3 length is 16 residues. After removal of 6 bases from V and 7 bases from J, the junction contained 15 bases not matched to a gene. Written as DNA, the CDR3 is TGTGCCAGCAGACTTGGGGCGGGACAGGGGTACAATGAGCAGTACTTC. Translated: CASRLGAGQGYNEQYF.

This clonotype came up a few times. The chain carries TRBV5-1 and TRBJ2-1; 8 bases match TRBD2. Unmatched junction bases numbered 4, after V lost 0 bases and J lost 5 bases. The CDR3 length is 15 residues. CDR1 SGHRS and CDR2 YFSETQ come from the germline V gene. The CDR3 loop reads CASSLGAGEHNEQFF. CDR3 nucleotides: TGCGCCAGCAGCTTGGGAGCGGGGGAGCACAATGAGCAGTTCTTC.

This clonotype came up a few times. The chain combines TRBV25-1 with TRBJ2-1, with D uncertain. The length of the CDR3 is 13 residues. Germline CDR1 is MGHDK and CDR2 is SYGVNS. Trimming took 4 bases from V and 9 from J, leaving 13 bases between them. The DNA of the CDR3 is TGTGCCAGCAGTGTTCTGGCCAGTAGTGAGCAGTTCTTC. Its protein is CASSVLASSEQFF.

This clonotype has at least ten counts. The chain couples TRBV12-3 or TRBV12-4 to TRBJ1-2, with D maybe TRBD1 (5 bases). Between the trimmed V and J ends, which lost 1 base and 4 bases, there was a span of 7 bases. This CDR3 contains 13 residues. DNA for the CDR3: TGTGCCAGCAGTTTAGTAGGGGCCTATGGCTACACCTTC. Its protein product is CASSLVGAYGYTF.

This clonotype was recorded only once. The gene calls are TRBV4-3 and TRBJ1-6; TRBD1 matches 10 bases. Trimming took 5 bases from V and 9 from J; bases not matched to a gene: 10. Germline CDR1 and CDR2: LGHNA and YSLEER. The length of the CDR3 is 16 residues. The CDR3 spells CASSKSLGTGVSPLHF. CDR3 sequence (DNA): TGCGCCAGCAGCAAATCCCTGGGGACAGGGGTTTCACCCCTCCACTTT.

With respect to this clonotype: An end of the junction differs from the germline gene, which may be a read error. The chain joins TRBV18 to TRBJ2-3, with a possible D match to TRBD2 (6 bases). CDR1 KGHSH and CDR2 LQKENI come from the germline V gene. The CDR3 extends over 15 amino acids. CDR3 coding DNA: TGTGCCAGCTCACCACTGGGGGGACGCACGGATACGCAGTATTTT. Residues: CASSPLGGRTDTQYF.

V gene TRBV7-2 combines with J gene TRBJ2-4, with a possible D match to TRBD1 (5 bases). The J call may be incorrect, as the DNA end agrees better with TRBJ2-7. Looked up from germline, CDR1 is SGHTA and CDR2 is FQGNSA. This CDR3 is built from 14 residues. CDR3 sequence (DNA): TGTGCCAGCAGCTGCGTACGACAGAGCTACGAGCAGTACTTC. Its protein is CASSCVRQSYEQYF.

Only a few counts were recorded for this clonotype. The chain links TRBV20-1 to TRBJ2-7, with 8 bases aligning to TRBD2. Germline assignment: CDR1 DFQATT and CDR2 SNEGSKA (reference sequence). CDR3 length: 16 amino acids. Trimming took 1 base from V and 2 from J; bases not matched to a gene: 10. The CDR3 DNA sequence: TGCAGTGCTAGAGCTCCAGGGAGCGGGGGTCCCTACGAGCAGTACTTC. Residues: CSARAPGSGGPYEQYF.

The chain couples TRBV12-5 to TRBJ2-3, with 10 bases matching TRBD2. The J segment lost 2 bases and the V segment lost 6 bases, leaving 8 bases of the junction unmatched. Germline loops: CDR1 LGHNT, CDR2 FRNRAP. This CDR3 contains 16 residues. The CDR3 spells CASGPPLAGLTDTQYF. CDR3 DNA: TGTGCTAGTGGGCCGCCACTAGCGGGACTCACAGATACGCAGTATTTT.

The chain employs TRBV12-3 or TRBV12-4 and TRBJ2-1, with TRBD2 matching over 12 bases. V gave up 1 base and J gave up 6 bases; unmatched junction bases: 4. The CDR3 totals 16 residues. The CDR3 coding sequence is TGTGCCAGCAGTTTAGAGGCTAGCGGGGGGGCCAATGAGCAGTTCTTC. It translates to CASSLEASGGANEQFF.

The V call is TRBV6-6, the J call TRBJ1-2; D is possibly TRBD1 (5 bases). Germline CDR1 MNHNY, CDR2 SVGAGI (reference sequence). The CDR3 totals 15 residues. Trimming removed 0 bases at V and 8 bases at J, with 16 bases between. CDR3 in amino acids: CASSYSPGSYAGYTF. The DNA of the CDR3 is TGTGCCAGCAGTTACTCACCAGGGAGCTATGCGGGCTACACCTTC.

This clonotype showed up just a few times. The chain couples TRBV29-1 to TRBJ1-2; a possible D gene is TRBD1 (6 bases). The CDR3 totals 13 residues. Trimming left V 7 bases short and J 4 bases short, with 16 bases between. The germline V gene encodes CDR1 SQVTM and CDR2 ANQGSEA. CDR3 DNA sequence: TGCAGCGCTAGGGGGGGATCTCCCTATGGCTACACCTTC. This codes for CSARGGSPYGYTF.

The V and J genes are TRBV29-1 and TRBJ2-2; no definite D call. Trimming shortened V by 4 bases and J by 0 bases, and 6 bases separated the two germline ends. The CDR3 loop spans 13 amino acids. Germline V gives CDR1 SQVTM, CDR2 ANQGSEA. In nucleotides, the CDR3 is TGCAGCGTTGGACTTACGAACACCGGGGAGCTGTTTTTT. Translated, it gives CSVGLTNTGELFF.

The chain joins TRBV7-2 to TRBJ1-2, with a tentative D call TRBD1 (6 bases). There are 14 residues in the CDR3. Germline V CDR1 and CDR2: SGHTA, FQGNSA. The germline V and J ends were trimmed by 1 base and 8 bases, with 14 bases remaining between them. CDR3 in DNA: TGTGCCAGCAGCTTAGACTCGTCCAGGGGCGGCTACACCTTC. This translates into CASSLDSSRGGYTF.